One sample yielded the 26 T cell receptor beta chains listed below, sequenced in a study of blood T cell repertoires in COVID-19. Only in-frame clones appear in the TCRdb table, and some are missing; sequencing was by immunoSEQ multiplex PCR. Of under 350,000 clones listed, around nine tenths are singletons. Specimen: PBMCs or T cells enriched from blood (not recorded which). The receptors here all came from a man aged 60 to 75 who had recovered from COVID-19.

This clone was detected once. This chain connects TRBV5-5 to TRBJ1-5; 10 bases agree with TRBD1. Trimming removed 4 bases from V and 4 bases from J; junction bases left unmatched: 20. The CDR3 has 20 residues. CDR1 SGHKS and CDR2 YYEKEE come from the germline V gene (reference sequence). The CDR3 coding sequence is TGTGCCAGCAGCAAGTCATGGACAAACCGGGACAGGGGTTTAAATCAGCCCCAGCATTTT. Translated: CASSKSWTNRDRGLNQPQHF.

J is TRBJ2-2 and V is TRBV7-3; D might be TRBD2 (5 bases). The CDR3 extends over 17 amino acids. Trimming left V 2 bases short and J 1 base short, with 14 bases between. CDR1 SGHTA and CDR2 FQGTGA come from the germline V gene. CDR3 loop: CASSLAGLAMNTGELFF. Here the CDR3 DNA reads TGTGCCAGCAGCTTAGCCGGGCTAGCCATGAACACCGGGGAGCTGTTTTTT.

The chain uses TRBV9 and TRBJ2-2; weak D call: TRBD2 (5 bases). CDR3 size: 17 residues. Trimming took off 0 bases at V and 0 bases at J, with 12 bases between the two ends. Per the germline V gene, CDR1 is SGDLS and CDR2 is YYNGEE. CDR3 bases: TGTGCCAGCAGCGTAGCCCGGACTGCAGCGAACACCGGGGAGCTGTTTTTT. This translates into CASSVARTAANTGELFF.

This chain links TRBV3-1 (or the pseudogene TRBV3-2) with TRBJ1-5; D perhaps matches TRBD1 (6 bases). Germline V lookup: CDR1 LGHDT, CDR2 YNNKEL (reference sequence). The CDR3 sequence is 16 residues long. Deletions cut 4 bases from V and 4 bases from J, with 17 bases between. Here the CDR3 reads CASSPHRVGLNQPQHF. The CDR3, as DNA: TGTGCCAGCAGCCCTCACAGGGTCGGCCTAAATCAGCCCCAGCATTTT.

This clone was seen a handful of times. V gene TRBV4-2 combines with J gene TRBJ2-5; TRBD1 matches 10 bases. Germline CDR1 LGHNA, CDR2 YNFKEQ. This CDR3 has 16 residues. The V gene end was trimmed by 3 bases and the J gene end by 2 bases; junction bases not matched to a gene: 6. The CDR3 spells CASSHPGTGDQETQYF. The DNA for the CDR3 is TGTGCCAGCAGCCACCCCGGGACAGGGGATCAAGAGACCCAGTACTTC.

This rearrangement joins TRBV7-2 to TRBJ1-6, with D possibly being TRBD1 (5 bases). The germline CDR1 and CDR2 sequences are SGHTA and FQGNSA. Between the trimmed V and J ends, which lost 4 bases and 8 bases, there was a span of 18 bases. This CDR3 region has 16 residues. CDR3 DNA sequence: TGTGCCAGCAGCTCACCCCCCGGGACTCCCGATTCACCCCTCCACTTT. Translating it yields CASSSPPGTPDSPLHF.

The chain is built from TRBV14 and TRBJ1-1; D may be TRBD1 (6 bases). The length of the CDR3 is 15 residues. Trimming left V 1 base short and J 5 bases short, with 14 bases between. Germline loops: CDR1 SGHDN, CDR2 FVKESK. The CDR3 sequence: CASSQAGGRGTEAFF. The CDR3, as DNA: TGTGCCAGCAGCCAAGCGGGGGGGCGTGGGACTGAAGCTTTCTTT.

J is TRBJ2-1 and V is TRBV7-9; perhaps TRBD1 as D (6 bases). V lost 5 bases and J lost 0, with 29 bases in between. In germline, CDR1 is SEHNR, CDR2 FQNEAQ (reference sequence). CDR3 length: 21 amino acids. The CDR3 spells CASSTRPAGAIYSSSYNEQFF. CDR3 bases: TGTGCCAGCAGCACACGGCCGGCAGGGGCGATTTACTCGAGCTCCTACAATGAGCAGTTCTTC.

The chain recombines TRBV19 with TRBJ2-1; D perhaps matches TRBD2 (5 bases). The CDR3 is 15 residues long. Trimming took off 5 bases at V and 0 bases at J, with 11 bases between the two ends. Germline CDR1 and CDR2: LNHDA and SQIVND (reference sequence). CDR3: CASSVGITSYNEQFF. CDR3 sequence (DNA): TGTGCCAGTAGTGTCGGGATAACCTCCTACAATGAGCAGTTCTTC.

This clone has at least ten counts. This chain uses TRBV30 with TRBJ2-1; D is unresolved. Between the trimmed V and J ends, which lost 4 bases and 0 bases, there was a span of 13 bases. The CDR3 is 15 amino acids. Per the germline V gene, CDR1 is GTSNPN and CDR2 is SVGIG (reference sequence). The CDR3 protein is CAWNRWQDSYNEQFF. The CDR3 DNA reads as TGTGCCTGGAATCGCTGGCAGGACTCCTACAATGAGCAGTTCTTC.

J is TRBJ2-1 and V is TRBV11-2; maybe TRBD2 (5 bases). This CDR3 region has 14 residues. Deletions cut 3 bases from V and 2 bases from J, with 8 bases between. The V gene's germline CDR1 is SGHAT and CDR2 FQNNGV. CDR3 sequence: CASSFSGAYNEQFF. The CDR3, as DNA: TGTGCCAGCAGCTTCAGCGGAGCCTACAATGAGCAGTTCTTC.

This chain joins TRBV27 and TRBJ1-3; no firm D call. CDR1 is MNHEY and CDR2 is SMNVEV in the germline V gene (reference sequence). V was shortened by 5 bases and J by 1 base, with 15 bases between the two germline ends. CDR3 length equals 16 residues. CDR3 protein: CASSPTPGVSGNTIYF. DNA of the CDR3: TGTGCCAGCAGTCCGACGCCCGGGGTTTCTGGAAACACCATATATTTT.

J is TRBJ1-6 and V is TRBV7-2; possible D gene TRBD1, 5 bases. V gave up 4 bases and J gave up 0 bases, with 13 bases separating them. The CDR3 spans 17 residues. CDR1 is SGHTA, CDR2 FQGNSA, per germline. The CDR3 DNA is TGTGCCAGCAGCTCCGCCCGGGGGAGCTCCTATAATTCACCCCTCCACTTT. This translates into CASSSARGSSYNSPLHF.

The chain recombines TRBV2 with TRBJ1-1; D unresolved. CDR3 length: 10 residues. Germline-derived CDR1 and CDR2 are SNHLY and FYNNEI. Trimming left V 6 bases short and J 11 bases short, with 10 bases between. CDR3 sequence: CASRVNWAFF. The CDR3 DNA follows: TGTGCCAGCAGGGTGAACTGGGCTTTCTTT.

The chain carries TRBV6-2 or TRBV6-3 and TRBJ2-1; 7 nucleotides agree with TRBD2. With V trimmed by 5 bases and J by 2 bases, 6 bases remained unmatched. CDR3 length: 15 residues. In germline, CDR1 is MNHEY, CDR2 SVGEGT. The CDR3 DNA reads TGTGCCAGCAGTGATGCGGGAGCCGCCTACAATGAGCAGTTCTTC. It encodes CASSDAGAAYNEQFF.

The rearrangement joins TRBV3-1 (or the pseudogene TRBV3-2) to TRBJ1-1, with 8 bases lining up with TRBD1. With V trimmed by 3 bases and J by 4 bases, 4 bases remained unmatched. The CDR3 has 14 residues. Germline-derived CDR1 and CDR2 are LGHDT and YNNKEL (reference sequence). CDR3 bases: TGTGCCAGCAGCCAGACAGGGGCGGTCACTGAAGCTTTCTTT. Its protein is CASSQTGAVTEAFF.

J is TRBJ2-3 and V is TRBV3-1 (or the pseudogene TRBV3-2), with TRBD2 identical over 10 bases. The CDR3 totals 14 residues. J gave up 1 base and V 6 bases, and 1 base lay outside the gene matches. Germline V gives CDR1 LGHDT, CDR2 YNNKEL (reference sequence). The CDR3 region is CASRTSGGTDTQYF. The DNA for the CDR3 is TGTGCCAGCAGAACTAGCGGGGGCACAGATACGCAGTATTTT.

This rearrangement joins TRBV6-5 to TRBJ1-5; TRBD1 matches 9 bases. Germline V gives CDR1 MNHEY, CDR2 SVGAGI. This CDR3 comprises 15 residues. Trimming cost V 6 bases and J 7 bases; bases outside gene matches: 10. The CDR3 reads CASRAGTGSYQPQHF. For the CDR3, the DNA is TGTGCCAGCAGGGCCGGGACAGGGTCCTACCAGCCCCAGCATTTT.

This chain uses TRBV27 with TRBJ1-2; 8 nucleotides agree with TRBD1. Germline V CDR1 and CDR2: MNHEY, SMNVEV (reference sequence). J lost 0 bases, V lost 2 bases, and 5 bases had no gene match. The CDR3 totals 16 residues. The CDR3 DNA reads as TGTGCCAGCAGTTTAACAGGGGGGAAAACTAACTATGGCTACACCTTC. It encodes CASSLTGGKTNYGYTF.

The J gene is TRBJ2-1, the V gene TRBV29-1; 14 bases are a match to TRBD2. The CDR3 is made up of 13 amino acids. V lost 7 bases and J lost 15; bases outside the gene matches: 11. CDR1 SQVTM and CDR2 ANQGSEA come from the germline V gene. CDR3 coding DNA: TGCAGCGAAAGTCCGGGACTAGCGGGAGCCATGTTCTTC. Translated: CSESPGLAGAMFF.

The chain recombines TRBV11-3 with TRBJ1-4; D possibly corresponds to TRBD1 (5 bases). This CDR3 has 14 residues. CDR1 and CDR2 (germline): SGHNT, YENEEA. Trimming removed 4 bases at V and 8 bases at J, with 14 bases between. CDR3 nucleotides: TGTGCCAGCAGCTCCAGGGTGGGGAAGGAAAAACTGTTTTTT. It encodes CASSSRVGKEKLFF.

The genes are TRBV7-9 and TRBJ1-1, with unresolved D. Looked up from germline, CDR1 is SEHNR and CDR2 is FQNEAQ (reference sequence). The CDR3 length is 15 residues. Between the trimmed V and J ends, which lost 2 bases and 6 bases, there was a span of 16 bases. The DNA for the CDR3 is TGTGCCAGCAGCTTATCACGGAGCCCGCACGCTGAAGCTTTCTTT. Amino acid sequence: CASSLSRSPHAEAFF.

V usage is TRBV3-1 (or the pseudogene TRBV3-2) and J usage is TRBJ1-1; a weak D match, TRBD1 (5 bases). Deletions cut 0 bases from V and 5 bases from J, with 16 bases between. Looked up from germline, CDR1 is LGHDT and CDR2 is YNNKEL (reference sequence). The CDR3 runs to 16 residues. The chain's CDR3 is CASSQDRASGGTEAFF. CDR3 nucleotides: TGTGCCAGCAGCCAAGATCGTGCGTCTGGGGGGACTGAAGCTTTCTTT.

The genes are TRBV4-2 and TRBJ2-7; D might be TRBD2 (6 bases). Germline V gives CDR1 LGHNA, CDR2 YNFKEQ. The CDR3 contains 17 residues. Trimming removed 4 bases from V and 4 bases from J, with 23 bases in between. Written as DNA, the CDR3 is TGTGCCAGCAGCCGGGCCGATCATAGACTCGGGGGATACGAGCAGTACTTC. Protein: CASSRADHRLGGYEQYF.

This sequence joins TRBV18 and TRBJ1-3; D not certain. The CDR3 is 16 residues long. Trimming left V 0 bases short and J 2 bases short, with 11 bases between. Per germline, CDR1 KGHSH and CDR2 LQKENI. The CDR3 region is CASSPPTRVPGNTIYF. The DNA of the CDR3 is TGTGCCAGCTCACCACCGACTCGGGTGCCTGGAAACACCATATATTTT.

The chain combines TRBV7-9 with TRBJ1-2; D gene unclear. V dropped 3 bases and J dropped 8 bases, with 16 bases sitting between them. This CDR3 is 14 amino acids long. Looked up from germline, CDR1 is SEHNR and CDR2 is FQNEAQ (reference sequence). CDR3 protein: CASSLRETRVGYTF. The CDR3 DNA reads TGTGCCAGCAGCTTGCGGGAGACGCGTGTGGGCTACACCTTC.